This note documents a single TCR beta chain sequence. The antigen remains unidentified. These data come from a study of CD8 T cells in ankylosing spondylitis. TCRdb independently ran MiXCR on the 5' RACE reads; one entry per CDR3 protein. Among approximately 220,000 distinct CDR3 sequences listed, around 25% were seen once. Study-level findings and limits: Reactive arthritis synovial fluid and blood previously showed some of these motif variants.

The sequence derives from a male donor with ankylosing spondylitis or in good health (not recorded which). Material: blood, either unsorted or a sorted T cell fraction (not recorded which).

The CDR3 sequence is CASSWGLAGGTAKNIQYF. The CDR3, as DNA: TGTGCCAGCAGTTGGGGACTAGCGGGAGGGACAGCCAAAAACATTCAGTACTTC. The J gene is TRBJ2-4, the V gene TRBV12-3 or TRBV12-4; 16 bases match TRBD2. This CDR3 has 18 amino acids. The V gene end was trimmed by 4 bases and the J gene end by 0 bases; junction bases not matched to a gene: 3.